What follows describes a single T cell receptor (beta chain). These data are taken from a study of OX40 agonist ivuxolimab in advanced cancers. About the research overall: It was permissible to have had prior anti-PD-1, anti-PD-L1 or anti-CTLA-4 therapy, and under 45% had some.

Blood draws occurred at baseline, cycle 4 day 1, and cycle 7 day 1. The method was immunoSEQ multiplex PCR; TCRdb's version includes in-frame clones alone and lacks a portion of them. This table holds fewer than 85,000 clones, about 92% found once. The sequence derives from an adult with an advanced solid tumor such as melanoma, head and neck, liver or kidney cancer. Specimen: CD4+ or CD8+ T cells sorted from blood, collected in a trial of the OX40 agonist ivuxolimab.

CDR3 nucleotides: TGTGCCTGGAGTGTACTAGTTCAAGAGACCCAGTACTTC. The encoded protein is CAWSVLVQETQYF. The rearrangement joins TRBV30 to TRBJ2-5, with D perhaps TRBD2 (5 bases). This CDR3 comprises 13 residues. CDR1 is GTSNPN, CDR2 SVGIG, per germline (reference sequence). Trimming pared 0 bases from V and 2 bases from J, leaving 7 bases between.